The 25 T cell receptor beta chains listed next were all sequenced from one sample in a study of blood T cells in healthy people across ages. The second PCR ran about 6 to 12 cycles with a sample-barcoded 5' primer and J-beta primers. TCRdb used MiXCR to reprocess the 5' RACE reads, holding one entry per CDR3 protein. Here the sample spans about a million distinct CDR3 sequences, roughly 43% being singletons. The sequenced sample consisted of blood. These receptors all come from a man younger than 45 in good health.

This chain connects TRBV29-1 to TRBJ1-1; perhaps TRBD1 as D (5 bases). Looked up from germline, CDR1 is SQVTM and CDR2 is ANQGSEA. The V and J ends lost 7 bases and 11 bases respectively, with 20 bases between them. This CDR3 comprises 12 residues. CDR3 sequence reads: CSDQTGHSVAFF. The CDR3 DNA reads TGCAGCGATCAAACAGGACACTCGGTGGCTTTCTTT.

This clonotype came up a few times. This CDR3 reads CASSLEETALSVYNEQFF. The CDR3 nucleotides are TGTGCCAGCAGCTTAGAGGAGACAGCCTTGAGCGTTTACAATGAGCAGTTCTTC. The chain links TRBV7-2 to TRBJ2-1, with D possibly being TRBD1 (5 bases). V lost 1 base to trimming and J lost 4 bases, with 20 bases between them. Germline CDR1 and CDR2: SGHTA and FQGNSA. The CDR3 has 18 residues.

This clonotype was counted a few times. The chain has TRBV20-1 and TRBJ2-3, with 10 bases aligning to TRBD2. The ends lost 2 bases at V and 2 bases at J; junction bases unmatched: 7. The CDR3 is 16 residues long. CDR1 and CDR2 (germline): DFQATT, SNEGSKA (reference sequence). The DNA for the CDR3 is TGCAGTGCTAGAAACTTAGCGGGGGGAGTCACAGATACGCAGTATTTT. This encodes CSARNLAGGVTDTQYF.

This chain links TRBV28 with TRBJ2-3, with 7 bases fitting TRBD1. The end of the DNA is better explained by TRBJ1-5, so the J call may be wrong. Germline CDR1 is MDHEN and CDR2 is SYDVKM. The CDR3 runs to 15 residues. The CDR3 coding sequence is TGTGCCAGCAGTTTATACGGATCGGGGACAGATACGCAGCATTTT. It translates to CASSLYGSGTDTQHF.

This clonotype was seen only a few times. The V gene is TRBV10-3, the J gene TRBJ1-1, with TRBD1 matching over 8 bases. The CDR3 has 14 residues. The J segment lost 4 bases and the V segment lost 8 bases, leaving 9 bases of the junction unmatched. Germline CDR1 ENHRY, CDR2 SYGVKD. The CDR3 nucleotides read TGTGCCATCGCCTACGGACAGGGCGGCACTGAAGCTTTCTTT. Translated, it gives CAIAYGQGGTEAFF.

This clonotype was counted only a few times. This chain links TRBV3-1 with TRBJ1-1, with 8 bases that match TRBD1. The germline V gene encodes CDR1 LGHDT and CDR2 YNNKEL (reference sequence). The ends lost 0 bases at V and 1 base at J; junction bases unmatched: 1. The length of the CDR3 is 15 residues. CDR3 loop: CASSQEGTGNTEAFF. In DNA, the CDR3 is TGTGCCAGCAGCCAAGAAGGGACAGGGAACACTGAAGCTTTCTTT. The full variable domain, with the rest looked up from reference TRBV3-1 and TRBJ1-1, is DTAVSQTPKYLVTQMGNDKSIKCEQNLGHDTMYWYKQDSKKFLKIMFSYNNKELIINETVPNRFSPKSPDKAHLNLHINSLELGDSAVYFCASSQEGTGNTEAFFGQGTRLTVV.

The chain couples TRBV3-1 to TRBJ2-3; D is perhaps TRBD2 (6 bases). Per the germline V gene, CDR1 is LGHDT and CDR2 is YNNKEL (reference sequence). V shed 4 bases and J shed 3 bases, with 8 bases lying between them. This CDR3 comprises 13 residues. The CDR3 protein is CASSRRETDTQYF. The CDR3, as DNA: TGTGCCAGCAGCCGCCGGGAGACAGATACGCAGTATTTT.

The chain joins TRBV10-3 to TRBJ2-7; perhaps TRBD1 as D (6 bases). Germline loops: CDR1 ENHRY, CDR2 SYGVKD. Trimming took 4 bases from V and 2 from J, leaving 9 bases between them. The CDR3 length is 13 residues. CDR3 nucleotides: TGTGCCATCAGTGGGACAGTTACCTACGAGCAGTACTTC. It yields the protein CAISGTVTYEQYF.

This chain uses TRBV20-1 with TRBJ1-5; 7 bases fit TRBD1. The junction had 8 bases not matched to a gene; V was cut back by 6 bases and J by 3 bases. CDR3 length: 14 residues. Germline V gene lookup returns CDR1 DFQATT and CDR2 SNEGSKA (reference sequence). CDR3 sequence reads: CSADTGEVNQPQHF. The CDR3 bases are TGCAGTGCGGATACAGGGGAAGTCAATCAGCCCCAGCATTTT.

This clonotype was picked up one time. J is TRBJ2-4 and V is TRBV7-2; TRBD1 is a possible D gene (8 bases). The CDR3 totals 14 residues. Germline CDR1 and CDR2: SGHTA and FQGNSA. Deletions cut 5 bases from V and 5 bases from J, with 13 bases between. In DNA form, the CDR3 reads TGTGCCAGCAGCGTACAGGGGGGGGAAAACATTCAGTACTTC. It specifies CASSVQGGENIQYF.

The rearrangement uses TRBV18 and TRBJ1-2; D might be TRBD1 (5 bases). This CDR3 has 16 residues. V was cut by 2 bases and J by 1 base, with 14 bases left in between. Per germline, CDR1 KGHSH and CDR2 LQKENI. The chain's CDR3 is CASSPGAGPSNYGYTF. CDR3 DNA: TGTGCCAGCTCACCAGGTGCAGGGCCGAGTAACTATGGCTACACCTTC.

In its sample, this clonotype was seen a few times. The rearrangement joins TRBV14 to TRBJ2-1; D remains ambiguous. The CDR3 has 11 residues. Germline lookup yields CDR1 SGHDN and CDR2 FVKESK. With 1 base removed from V and 10 bases from J, the gap between germline ends came to 5 bases. The chain's CDR3 is CASSQVREQFF. The CDR3 DNA follows: TGTGCCAGCAGCCAAGTTAGGGAGCAGTTCTTC.

The rearrangement links TRBV7-2 to TRBJ1-4; D unresolved. Germline assignment: CDR1 SGHTA and CDR2 FQGNSA. The CDR3 is made up of 13 amino acids. Trimming shortened V by 8 bases and J by 7 bases, and 14 bases separated the two germline ends. This CDR3 reads CASGRREAEKLFF. The CDR3 DNA follows: TGTGCCAGCGGAAGGCGCGAAGCTGAAAAACTGTTTTTT.

This chain joins TRBV6-2 or TRBV6-3 and TRBJ1-5, with 7 bases identical to TRBD1. CDR3 length: 12 residues. Losses at the gene ends were 6 bases for V and 5 bases for J; bases not matched to a gene: 1. CDR1 and CDR2 from the germline V gene are MNHEY and SVGEGT. The CDR3 region has the DNA TGTGCCAGCAGAACAGGGGATCAGCCCCAGCATTTT. Encoded protein: CASRTGDQPQHF.

This clonotype was observed a single time. This chain links TRBV15 with TRBJ2-3, with D tentatively TRBD1 (6 bases). Trimming shortened V by 0 bases and J by 7 bases, and 14 bases separated the two germline ends. The CDR3 covers 15 residues. Per germline, CDR1 LNHNV and CDR2 YYDKDF (reference sequence). CDR3 DNA sequence: TGTGCCACCAGCAGAGAAGCAGGGGAAGGTCATACGCAGTATTTT. It is translated as CATSREAGEGHTQYF.

This clonotype was counted only a few times. The CDR3 loop reads CATSRGADQETQYF. In nucleotides, the CDR3 is TGTGCCACCAGCAGGGGGGCTGATCAAGAGACCCAGTACTTC. The chain carries TRBV15 and TRBJ2-5; a possible D gene is TRBD1 (6 bases). This CDR3 has 14 amino acids. With 3 bases removed from V and 2 bases from J, the gap between germline ends came to 10 bases. Germline V gives CDR1 LNHNV, CDR2 YYDKDF (reference sequence).

The chain recombines TRBV5-1 with TRBJ2-7; D gene uncertain. Trimming removed 2 bases at V and 7 bases at J, with 10 bases between. The CDR3 sequence is 12 residues long. Germline V gene sequence: CDR1 SGHRS, CDR2 YFSETQ. CDR3 in DNA: TGCGCCAGCAGCTTCAATAGGGTTGAGCAGTACTTC. The encoded protein is CASSFNRVEQYF.

Only a few counts were recorded for this clonotype. The J gene is TRBJ2-5, the V gene TRBV6-2 or TRBV6-3, with D unclear. The CDR3 loop spans 12 amino acids. Trimming took 2 bases from V and 7 from J, leaving 8 bases between them. Germline V gene data show CDR1 as MNHEY and CDR2 as SVGEGT. The chain's CDR3 is CASSYSLSTQYF. CDR3 DNA: TGTGCCAGCAGTTACAGTCTGTCGACCCAGTACTTC.

This chain joins TRBV5-1 and TRBJ2-3; weak D call: TRBD1 (5 bases). The V gene's germline CDR1 is SGHRS and CDR2 YFSETQ. Trimming took off 0 bases at V and 3 bases at J, with 11 bases between the two ends. The CDR3 is 15 residues long. This CDR3 reads CASSLEGWATDTQYF. The CDR3 DNA is TGCGCCAGCAGCTTGGAGGGGTGGGCAACAGATACGCAGTATTTT.

This chain connects TRBV30 to TRBJ1-1; D gene ambiguous. CDR1 and CDR2 (germline): GTSNPN, SVGIG (reference sequence). The V and J ends lost 0 bases and 0 bases respectively, with 8 bases between them. The CDR3 runs 14 residues. CDR3 nucleotide sequence: TGTGCCTGGAGTGTACTCGGAGTGAACACTGAAGCTTTCTTT. Amino acid sequence: CAWSVLGVNTEAFF. The full variable domain, completed using reference TRBV30 and TRBJ1-1, is SQTIHQWPATLVQPVGSPLSLECTVEGTSNPNLYWYRQAAGRGLQLLFYSVGIGQISSEVPQNLSASRPQDRQFILSSKKLLLSDSGFYLCAWSVLGVNTEAFFGQGTRLTVV.

The V gene is TRBV6-2 or TRBV6-3, the J gene TRBJ2-3, with unresolved D. V was trimmed by 2 bases and J by 5 bases, leaving 5 bases between them. The CDR3 has 12 residues. Germline lookup yields CDR1 MNHEY and CDR2 SVGEGT. The CDR3 sequence is CASSYNRDTQYF. The CDR3 DNA is TGTGCCAGCAGTTACAACCGAGATACGCAGTATTTT.

This chain joins TRBV4-1 and TRBJ1-4; D may be TRBD1 (5 bases). This CDR3 comprises 16 residues. Germline V gene lookup returns CDR1 MGHRA and CDR2 YSYEKL. Trimming shortened V by 0 bases and J by 6 bases, and 14 bases separated the two germline ends. CDR3 DNA sequence: TGCGCCAGCAGCCAAGAGGAGGGGACCTTGGATGAAAAACTGTTTTTT. Its translation: CASSQEEGTLDEKLFF.

This chain links TRBV27 with TRBJ2-7; D may be TRBD1 (5 bases). The germline gives CDR1 MNHEY, CDR2 SMNVEV (reference sequence). The CDR3 runs to 13 residues. Deletions cut 8 bases from V and 2 bases from J, with 13 bases between. CDR3 nucleotide sequence: TGTGCCAGCTGGGGCCGTAGCACCTACGAGCAGTACTTC. Encoded protein: CASWGRSTYEQYF.

This clonotype was seen a handful of times. The V call is TRBV12-3 or TRBV12-4, the J call TRBJ2-7, with 14 nucleotides matching TRBD2. The CDR3 contains 16 residues. V gave up 6 bases and J gave up 9 bases; unmatched junction bases: 13. This CDR3 is CASRLGTSGGLRGQYF. The CDR3 DNA is TGTGCCAGCAGGCTGGGGACTAGCGGGGGTCTACGAGGGCAGTACTTC.

The V gene is TRBV5-1, the J gene TRBJ1-4; D is possibly TRBD1 (5 bases). Trimming cost V 3 bases and J 0 bases, with 24 bases left between them. The CDR3 spans 20 residues. Germline CDR1 and CDR2: SGHRS and YFSETQ. CDR3 coding DNA: TGCGCCAGCAGCTCCCAACCTGGGGACCGGCACTCTGCAACTAATGAAAAACTGTTTTTT. This codes for CASSSQPGDRHSATNEKLFF.